The subject of this entry is one T cell receptor (beta chain). Produced via immunoSEQ multiplex PCR; TCRdb's table is partial and in-frame only. The sample shows approximately 45,000 clones, roughly 88% of them seen only once. The CDR3 covers 13 residues. With 8 bases clipped from V and 7 bases from J, the junction kept 3 bases outside the gene matches. Germline V lookup: CDR1 SGHRS, CDR2 YFSETQ. This record comes from a study of blood T cell repertoires in COVID-19. Study details: Researchers got acute and convalescent COVID-19 samples from the United States, Italy and Spain.

The V call is TRBV5-1, the J call TRBJ2-1, with 13 bases fitting TRBD2. This receptor was identified in a human donor in a cohort sampled during active COVID-19. The sample taken for sequencing was peripheral blood. CDR3 DNA sequence: TGCGCCAGTCGACTAGCGGGAGGTAATGAGCAGTTCTTC. It yields the protein CASRLAGGNEQFF.